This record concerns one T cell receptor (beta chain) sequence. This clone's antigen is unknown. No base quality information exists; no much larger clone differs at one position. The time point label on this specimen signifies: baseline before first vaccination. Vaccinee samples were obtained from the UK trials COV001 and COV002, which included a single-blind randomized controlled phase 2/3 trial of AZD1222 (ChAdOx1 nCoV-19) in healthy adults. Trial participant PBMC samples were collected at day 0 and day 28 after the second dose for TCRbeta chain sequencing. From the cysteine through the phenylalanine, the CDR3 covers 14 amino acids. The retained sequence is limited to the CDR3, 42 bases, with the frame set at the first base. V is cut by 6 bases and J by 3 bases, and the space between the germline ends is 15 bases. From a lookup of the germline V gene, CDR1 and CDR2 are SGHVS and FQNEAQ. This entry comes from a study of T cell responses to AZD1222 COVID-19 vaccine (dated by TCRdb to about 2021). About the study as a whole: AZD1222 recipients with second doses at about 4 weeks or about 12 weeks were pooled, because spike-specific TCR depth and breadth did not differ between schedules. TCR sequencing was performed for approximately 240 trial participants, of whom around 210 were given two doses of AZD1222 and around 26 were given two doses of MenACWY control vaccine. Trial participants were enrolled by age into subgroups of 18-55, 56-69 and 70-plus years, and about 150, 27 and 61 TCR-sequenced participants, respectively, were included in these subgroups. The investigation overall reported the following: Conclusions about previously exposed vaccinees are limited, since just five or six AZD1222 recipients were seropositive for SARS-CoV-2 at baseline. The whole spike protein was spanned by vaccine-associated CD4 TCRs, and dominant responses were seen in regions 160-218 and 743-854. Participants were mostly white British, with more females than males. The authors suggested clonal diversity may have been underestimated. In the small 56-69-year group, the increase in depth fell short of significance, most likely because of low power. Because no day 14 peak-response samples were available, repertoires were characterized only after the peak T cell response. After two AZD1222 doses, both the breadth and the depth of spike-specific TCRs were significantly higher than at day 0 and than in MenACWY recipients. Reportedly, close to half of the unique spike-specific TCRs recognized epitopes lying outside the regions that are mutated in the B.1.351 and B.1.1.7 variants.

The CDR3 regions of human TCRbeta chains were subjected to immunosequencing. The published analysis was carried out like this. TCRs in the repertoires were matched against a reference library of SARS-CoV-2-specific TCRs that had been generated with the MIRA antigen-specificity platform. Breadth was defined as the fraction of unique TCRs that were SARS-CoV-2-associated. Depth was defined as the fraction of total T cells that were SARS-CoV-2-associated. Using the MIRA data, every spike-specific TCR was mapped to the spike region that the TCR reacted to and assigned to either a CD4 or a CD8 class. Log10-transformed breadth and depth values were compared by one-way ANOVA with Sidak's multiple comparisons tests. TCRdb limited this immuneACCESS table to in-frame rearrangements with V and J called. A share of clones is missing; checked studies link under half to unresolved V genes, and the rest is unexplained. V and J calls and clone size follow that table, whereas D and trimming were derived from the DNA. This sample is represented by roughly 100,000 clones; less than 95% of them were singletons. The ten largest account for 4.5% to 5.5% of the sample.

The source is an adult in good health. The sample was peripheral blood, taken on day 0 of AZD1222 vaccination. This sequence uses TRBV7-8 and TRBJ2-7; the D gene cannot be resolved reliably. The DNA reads TGTGCCAGCAGTACCACGCCCCCTCTCTACGAGCAGTACTTC. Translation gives CASSTTPPLYEQYF.